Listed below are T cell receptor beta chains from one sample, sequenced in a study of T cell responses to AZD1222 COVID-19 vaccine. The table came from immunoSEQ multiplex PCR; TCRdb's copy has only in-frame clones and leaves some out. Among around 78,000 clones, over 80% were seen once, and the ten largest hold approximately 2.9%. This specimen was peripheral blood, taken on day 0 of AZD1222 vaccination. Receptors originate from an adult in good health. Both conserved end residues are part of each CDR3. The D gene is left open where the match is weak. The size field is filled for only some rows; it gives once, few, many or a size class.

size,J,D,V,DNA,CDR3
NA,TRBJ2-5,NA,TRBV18,TGTGCCAGCTCACCCGGACGGACCCAAGAGACCCAGTACTTC,CASSPGRTQETQYF
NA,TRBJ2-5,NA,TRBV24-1,TGTGCCACCAGTGATGCAATGGCGGGGGAGACCCAGTACTTC,CATSDAMAGETQYF
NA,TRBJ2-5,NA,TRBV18,TGTGCCAGCTCACCTCCCGGTCTGAGTAAGGAGACCCAGTACTTC,CASSPPGLSKETQYF
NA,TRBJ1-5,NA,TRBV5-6,TGTGCCAGCAGCTTTCGCCCAATCGGGAGCAATCAGCCCCAGCATTTT,CASSFRPIGSNQPQHF
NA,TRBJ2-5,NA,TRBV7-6,TGTGCCAGCAGCCCGGGAGTGAGCGTATATCAAGAGACCCAGTACTTC,CASSPGVSVYQETQYF
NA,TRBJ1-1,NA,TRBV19,TGTGCCAGTAGTCAAAGGGGGGGGAGCACTGAAGCTTTCTTT,CASSQRGGSTEAFF
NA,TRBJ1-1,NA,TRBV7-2,TGTGCCAGCAGCGAGGGAGGTTTGAACACTGAAGCTTTCTTT,CASSEGGLNTEAFF
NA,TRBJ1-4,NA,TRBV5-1,TGCGCCAGCAGCTTGGCGGGCGGTTCTAATGAAAAACTGTTTTTT,CASSLAGGSNEKLFF
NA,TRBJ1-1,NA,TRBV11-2,TGTGCCAGCAGCTTAGATGGGTGGAGTGGCAACACTGAAGCTTTCTTT,CASSLDGWSGNTEAFF
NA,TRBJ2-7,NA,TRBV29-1,TGCAGCGTTGAAACCGCTTATGGGGGAGCCTACGAGCAGTACTTC,CSVETAYGGAYEQYF
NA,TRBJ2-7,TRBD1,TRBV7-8,TGTGCCAGCAGCCCTTGGACAGGTCCGTACGAGCAGTACTTC,CASSPWTGPYEQYF
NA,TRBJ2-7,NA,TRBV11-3,TGTGCCAGCAGCTTAGTCCGGGACAATGCCTACGAGCAGTACTTC,CASSLVRDNAYEQYF
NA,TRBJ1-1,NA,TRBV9,TGTGCCAGCAGCCCCGTCAGTGTTAACACTGAAGCTTTCTTT,CASSPVSVNTEAFF
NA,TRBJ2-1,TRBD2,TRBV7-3,TGTGCCAGCAGCTTAAATTGGCTAGCGGGGGGGCCAGGGAATGAGCAGTTCTTC,CASSLNWLAGGPGNEQFF
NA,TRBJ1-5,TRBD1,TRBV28,TGTGCCAGCAAAAGACAGGGGAACAATCAGCCCCAGCATTTT,CASKRQGNNQPQHF
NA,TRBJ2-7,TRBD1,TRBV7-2,TGTGCCAGCAGCTACGTGACAGGGGGCGGCTCCTACGAGCAGTACTTC,CASSYVTGGGSYEQYF
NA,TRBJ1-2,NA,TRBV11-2,TGTGCCAGCAGCTTATACAGGATCTCTGGTGGCTACACCTTC,CASSLYRISGGYTF
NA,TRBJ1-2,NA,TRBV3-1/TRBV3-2,TGTGCCAGCAGCCCCAATCCTACAGGGTTGGATGGCTACACCTTC,CASSPNPTGLDGYTF
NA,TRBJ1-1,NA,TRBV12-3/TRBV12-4,TGTGCCAGCAGTTTAGCAGGAGGCAGGGAAGCTTTCTTT,CASSLAGGREAFF
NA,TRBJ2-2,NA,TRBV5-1,TGCGCCAGCAGCCCGCCGGGGAGTCGGGGCGGGGAGCTGTTTTTT,CASSPPGSRGGELFF
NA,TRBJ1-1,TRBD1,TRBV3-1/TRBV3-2,TGTGCCAGCAGCCTTCGGACAGGGGGAGCTTTCTTT,CASSLRTGGAFF
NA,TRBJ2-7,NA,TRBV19,TGTGCCAGTAGTATAGATGCCAGGGGCGAGCAGTACTTC,CASSIDARGEQYF
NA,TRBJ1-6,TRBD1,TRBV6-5,TGTGCCAGCAGGCCTGACAGGGGGCAGGGTTCACCCCTCCACTTT,CASRPDRGQGSPLHF
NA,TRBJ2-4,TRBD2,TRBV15,TGTGCCACCAGCAGAGATAGACTAGCGGGGTTTACCAAAAACATTCAGTACTTC,CATSRDRLAGFTKNIQYF
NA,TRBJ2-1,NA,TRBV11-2,TGTGCCAGCAGCTCTATTAGCTTGTTGGAAAATGAGCAGTTCTTC,CASSSISLLENEQFF
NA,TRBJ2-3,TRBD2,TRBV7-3,TGTGCCAGCAGCCAGCGGGGTAGCGGGGGGCTATCAGATACGCAGTATTTT,CASSQRGSGGLSDTQYF
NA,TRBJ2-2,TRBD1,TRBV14,TGTGCCAGCAACCCGATCACAGGGGACACCGGGGAGCTGTTTTTT,CASNPITGDTGELFF
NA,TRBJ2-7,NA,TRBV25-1,TGTGCCAGCGGCCTCAGGGGAGCCTACGAGCAGTACTTC,CASGLRGAYEQYF
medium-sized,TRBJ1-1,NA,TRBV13,TGTGCCAGCAGCGGCAGCGAAGAGGTCACTGAAGCTTTCTTT,CASSGSEEVTEAFF
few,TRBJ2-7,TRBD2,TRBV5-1,TGCGCCAGCAGCTTGTCTGGGTCGCTAGCGGGAGTCCACGAGCAGTACTTC,CASSLSGSLAGVHEQYF
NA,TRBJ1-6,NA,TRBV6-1,TGTGCCAGCAGTGAAATAGCCGGGGGAAGGAATTCACCCCTCCACTTT,CASSEIAGGRNSPLHF
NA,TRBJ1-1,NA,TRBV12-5,TGTGCTAGTCTCGAGGGGTCTGAAGCTTTCTTT,CASLEGSEAFF
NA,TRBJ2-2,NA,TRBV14,TGTGCCAGCAGCGCACACAGAGGAACGGCGAACACCGGGGAGCTGTTTTTT,CASSAHRGTANTGELFF
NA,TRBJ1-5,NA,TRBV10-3,TGTGCCATCAGTGAGTCAGGAGCTTATAGCAATCAGCCCCAGCATTTT,CAISESGAYSNQPQHF
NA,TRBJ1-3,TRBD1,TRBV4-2,TGTGCCAGCAGCCCGGGACAGTCTGGAAACACCATATATTTT,CASSPGQSGNTIYF
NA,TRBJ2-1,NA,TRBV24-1,TGTGCCACCAGTGATTTGAGGCAGGGGAGTGAGCAGTTCTTC,CATSDLRQGSEQFF
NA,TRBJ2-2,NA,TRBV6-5,TGTGCCAGCAGCGGACTAACGAACACCGGGGAGCTGTTTTTT,CASSGLTNTGELFF
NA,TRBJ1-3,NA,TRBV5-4,TGTGCCAGCAGCCGTTTGGAGGCCGGAAACACCATATATTTT,CASSRLEAGNTIYF
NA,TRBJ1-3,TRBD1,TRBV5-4,TGTGCCAGCAGCAAGGACAGGGGGCTTTCTGGAAACACCATATATTTT,CASSKDRGLSGNTIYF
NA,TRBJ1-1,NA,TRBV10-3,TGTGCCATCAGTGAGTCCGGGGGCGCGAGCACTGAAGCTTTCTTT,CAISESGGASTEAFF
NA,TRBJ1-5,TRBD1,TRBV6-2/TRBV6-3,TGTGCCAGCAGTGACCCCAGGGGGCAAAGTCAGCCCCAGCATTTT,CASSDPRGQSQPQHF
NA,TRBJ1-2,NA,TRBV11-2,TGTGCCAGCAGCTTAGGTGCAGGGACTGCGGTGGGTGGCTACACCTTC,CASSLGAGTAVGGYTF
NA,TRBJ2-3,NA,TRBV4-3,TGCGCCAGCAGCCAAGAGTTCGGCGTAAGCACAGATACGCAGTATTTT,CASSQEFGVSTDTQYF